This TCR beta chain was identified in a study of blood T cell repertoires in COVID-19. The CDR3 covers 14 residues. The germline V and J ends were trimmed by 4 bases and 6 bases, with 13 bases remaining between them. The germline gives CDR1 MNHEY, CDR2 SMNVEV (reference sequence). Some clones are missing from TCRdb's copy, which holds only in-frame ones; the method was immunoSEQ multiplex PCR. The sample lists around 100,000 clones, around 81% occurring once. This clone was counted ten times or more. Specimen: peripheral blood. The source is a man aged 80 or over with COVID-19, enrolled during active disease. The rearrangement joins TRBV27 to TRBJ1-5; no clear D gene. CDR3 loop: CASSSSPDFQPQHF. CDR3 in DNA: TGTGCCAGCAGTTCATCACCGGACTTTCAGCCCCAGCATTTT.